This T cell receptor beta chain emerged from a study of blood T cell repertoires in COVID-19. On the study more broadly: Sites in the United States, Italy and Spain provided acute and convalescent COVID-19 samples. PBMCs, B-cell-depleted T cells, or T cells were the source of the cDNA or gDNA that made up the material.

Some clones are missing from TCRdb's copy, which holds only in-frame ones; the method was immunoSEQ multiplex PCR. This table has about 320,000 clones, 89% appearing once. The CDR3 is 16 amino acids. Looked up from germline, CDR1 is SGHRS and CDR2 is YFSETQ. The V segment lost 0 bases and the J segment 2 bases; nucleotides outside the gene matches: 7. Study members were between roughly 18 and 100 years old and lived in approximately 25 US regions. Material: PBMCs or T cells enriched from blood (not recorded which). This chain uses TRBV5-1 with TRBJ2-5; 7 bases match TRBD2. The TCR sequence derives from a man in his fifties or sixties who had recovered from COVID-19. CDR3 nucleotides: TGCGCCAGCAGCTTGGGGGAGGCTAGCGGACAAGAGACCCAGTACTTC. Amino acid sequence: CASSLGEASGQETQYF.